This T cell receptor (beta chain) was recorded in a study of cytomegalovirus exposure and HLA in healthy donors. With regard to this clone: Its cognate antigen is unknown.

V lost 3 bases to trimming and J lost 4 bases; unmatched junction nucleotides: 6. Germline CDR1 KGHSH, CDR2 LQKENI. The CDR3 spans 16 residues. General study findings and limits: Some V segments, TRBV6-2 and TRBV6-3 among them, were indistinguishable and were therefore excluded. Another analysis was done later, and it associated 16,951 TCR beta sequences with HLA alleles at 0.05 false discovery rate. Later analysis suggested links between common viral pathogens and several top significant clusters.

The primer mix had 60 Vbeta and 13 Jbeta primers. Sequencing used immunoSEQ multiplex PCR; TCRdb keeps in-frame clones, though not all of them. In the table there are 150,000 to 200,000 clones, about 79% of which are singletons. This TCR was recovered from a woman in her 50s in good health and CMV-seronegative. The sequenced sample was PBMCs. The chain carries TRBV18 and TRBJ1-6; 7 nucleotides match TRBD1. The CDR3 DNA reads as TGTGCCAGCTCACCCGGACAGGCCGCTTATAATTCACCCCTCCACTTT. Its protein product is CASSPGQAAYNSPLHF.